The next 11 T cell receptor beta chains were all read from a single sample in a study of CD8 T cells in Susac syndrome. Random-hexamer reverse transcription was applied to roughly 0.5 to 1 ug RNA. TCRdb re-analysed the immunoSEQ multiplex PCR reads in MiXCR, keeping a single row per CDR3 protein. The sample yields some 200,000 distinct CDR3 sequences, around nine tenths seen once. The sequencing input was CD4+ T cells from PBMCs. These receptors were collected from a human donor with Susac syndrome.

For the CDR3, the DNA is TGCAGCGTTGATAATAGGGGCTACAATGAGCAGTTCTTC. Its translation: CSVDNRGYNEQFF. V is TRBV29-1 and J is TRBJ2-1; D might be TRBD1 (5 bases). V was cut by 3 bases and J by 3 bases, with 9 bases left in between. Germline CDR1 and CDR2: SQVTM and ANQGSEA. This CDR3 is 13 amino acids long.

The CDR3 loop is CASSSRVAAGQSTEAFF. The CDR3 nucleotides read TGTGCCAGCAGCTCTAGGGTGGCCGCCGGGCAGAGCACTGAAGCTTTCTTT. The rearrangement uses TRBV7-9 and TRBJ1-1; no clear D gene. The CDR3 is made up of 17 amino acids. Looked up from germline, CDR1 is SEHNR and CDR2 is FQNEAQ (reference sequence). V was pared by 4 bases and J by 4 bases, with 22 bases between.

This chain links TRBV28 with TRBJ1-1; D unresolved. CDR3 length equals 14 residues. Per the germline V gene, CDR1 is MDHEN and CDR2 is SYDVKM. Trimming left V 7 bases short and J 1 base short, with 13 bases between. In DNA, the CDR3 is TGTGCCAGCAACTCGGCATGGAGGAACACTGAAGCTTTCTTT. The encoded protein is CASNSAWRNTEAFF. Full variable domain (outside the CDR3, taken from reference TRBV28 and TRBJ1-1): DVKVTQSSRYLVKRTGEKVFLECVQDMDHENMFWYRQDPGLGLRLIYFSYDVKMKEKGDIPEGYSVSREKKERFSLILESASTNQTSMYLCASNSAWRNTEAFFGQGTRLTVV.

V usage is TRBV7-2 and J usage is TRBJ1-2; TRBD1 matches at 7 bases. The CDR3 has 15 amino acids. Germline V CDR1 and CDR2: SGHTA, FQGNSA. Unmatched junction bases numbered 2, after V lost 1 base and J lost 0 bases. This CDR3 reads CASSLGRGPNYGYTF. The CDR3 bases are TGTGCCAGCAGCTTAGGAAGGGGGCCTAACTATGGCTACACCTTC.

The rearrangement joins TRBV30 to TRBJ1-2; possible D gene TRBD1, 6 bases. This CDR3 is 15 amino acids long. From germline, CDR1 is GTSNPN and CDR2 SVGIG (reference sequence). V lost 3 bases, J lost 0 bases, and 14 bases lay in between. CDR3 bases: TGTGCCTGGAGGGGGGCGGGAGCTGCTAACTATGGCTACACCTTC. Amino acid sequence: CAWRGAGAANYGYTF.

This chain links TRBV27 with TRBJ1-2; D is ambiguous. Trimming removed 10 bases at V and 9 bases at J, with 18 bases between. The CDR3 covers 12 residues. Per germline, CDR1 MNHEY and CDR2 SMNVEV (reference sequence). The CDR3 coding sequence is TGTGCCAACAAAACCCAACCTATAAGCTACACCTTC. Translated: CANKTQPISYTF.

The rearrangement joins TRBV25-1 to TRBJ1-5; D is unresolved. CDR1 and CDR2 (germline): MGHDK, SYGVNS. V was pared by 3 bases and J by 6 bases, with 6 bases between. The CDR3 extends over 12 amino acids. CDR3 DNA: TGTGCCAGCAGTGACGATGTTCAGCCCCAGCATTTT. It specifies CASSDDVQPQHF.

The CDR3 DNA follows: TGTGCCAGCAGCTTAACGTTAGCGGGGGGGAACAATGAGCAGTTCTTC. It encodes CASSLTLAGGNNEQFF. This chain uses TRBV7-3 with TRBJ2-1; TRBD2 aligns across 11 bases. Germline CDR1 SGHTA, CDR2 FQGTGA. V lost 0 bases to trimming and J lost 5 bases; unmatched junction nucleotides: 3. This CDR3 is built from 16 residues.

The chain uses TRBV11-2 and TRBJ2-3, with 9 bases that match TRBD2. The CDR3 extends over 18 amino acids. Germline loops: CDR1 SGHAT, CDR2 FQNNGV. Trimming removed 4 bases from V and 8 bases from J; junction bases left unmatched: 19. CDR3 in amino acids: CASSSGSGGRVPTGTQYF. In DNA, the CDR3 is TGTGCCAGCAGCTCCGGTTCGGGCGGGAGGGTACCCACGGGTACGCAGTATTTT.

The chain is built from TRBV14 and TRBJ1-2, with D unclear. Germline V CDR1 and CDR2: SGHDN, FVKESK. The CDR3 is 13 residues long. V was shortened by 6 bases and J by 4 bases, with 12 bases between the two germline ends. CDR3 in amino acids: CASSPGVSYGYTF. Written as DNA, the CDR3 is TGTGCCAGCAGTCCCGGGGTGAGCTATGGCTACACCTTC. Complete variable domain (other parts from reference TRBV14 and TRBJ1-2): EAGVTQFPSHSVIEKGQTVTLRCDPISGHDNLYWYRRVMGKEIKFLLHFVKESKQDESGMPNNRFLAERTGGTYSTLKVQPAELEDSGVYFCASSPGVSYGYTFGSGTRLTVV.

This clonotype has just one count. This chain connects TRBV6-1 to TRBJ2-2, with TRBD2 identical over 11 bases. The CDR3 is made up of 16 amino acids. Per the germline V gene, CDR1 is MNHNS and CDR2 is SASEGT. V lost 5 bases to trimming and J lost 3 bases; unmatched junction nucleotides: 5. The chain's CDR3 is CASSRTSGRDTGELFF. In nucleotides, the CDR3 is TGTGCCAGCAGTCGAACTAGCGGGAGAGACACCGGGGAGCTGTTTTTT.